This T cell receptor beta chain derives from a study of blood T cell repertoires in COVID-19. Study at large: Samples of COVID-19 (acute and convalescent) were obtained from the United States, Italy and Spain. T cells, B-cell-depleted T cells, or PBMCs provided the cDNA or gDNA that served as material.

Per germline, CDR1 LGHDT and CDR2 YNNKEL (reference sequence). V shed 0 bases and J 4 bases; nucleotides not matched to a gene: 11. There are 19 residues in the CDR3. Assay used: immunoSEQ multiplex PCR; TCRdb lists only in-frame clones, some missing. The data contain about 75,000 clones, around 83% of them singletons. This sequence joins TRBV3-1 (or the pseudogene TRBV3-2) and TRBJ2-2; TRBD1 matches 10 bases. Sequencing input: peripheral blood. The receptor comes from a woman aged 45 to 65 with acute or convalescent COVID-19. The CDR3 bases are TGTGCCAGCAGCCAAGATTTCGACAGGGGGCGGATTGGCACCGGGGAGCTGTTTTTT. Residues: CASSQDFDRGRIGTGELFF.